Below are 9 T cell receptor beta chains sequenced from a single sample in a study of CD8+CD57+ T cells in acquired aplastic anemia. All sequencing subjects had displayed CD8+CD57+ cell expansion on flow cytometry. Investigators profiled TCR beta VDJ and CDR3 from genomic DNA template. Using its own MiXCR run on the reads, TCRdb lists one record per CDR3 protein. Here the sample spans under 350,000 distinct CDR3 sequences, approximately 58% being singletons. Sequenced material: sorted CD4+, CD8+, or CD8+CD57+ T cells (not recorded which) from PBMCs. These receptors all stem from a human donor with aplastic anemia.

This clonotype was seen repeatedly, ten times or more. The gene calls are TRBV12-5 and TRBJ1-2; 7 bases line up with TRBD1. This CDR3 spans 16 amino acids. Per the germline V gene, CDR1 is LGHNT and CDR2 is FRNRAP. With 2 bases clipped from V and 4 bases from J, the junction kept 10 bases outside the gene matches. The CDR3 DNA reads TGTGCTAGTGGTTTGTTCCCGTCGGCAGGGGGCTATGGCTACACCTTC. This codes for CASGLFPSAGGYGYTF.

V gene TRBV2 combines with J gene TRBJ1-2; D remains ambiguous. Trimming took off 3 bases at V and 4 bases at J, with 9 bases between the two ends. The CDR3 runs to 13 residues. Germline V gene lookup returns CDR1 SNHLY and CDR2 FYNNEI. The CDR3, as DNA: TGTGCCAGCAGTGATCCAGTCACCTATGGCTACACCTTC. This translates into CASSDPVTYGYTF.

J is TRBJ2-7 and V is TRBV5-1; TRBD2 might be the D (5 bases). Trimming removed 7 bases at V and 5 bases at J, with 13 bases between. Germline V CDR1 and CDR2: SGHRS, YFSETQ. This CDR3 is built from 12 residues. CDR3 nucleotides: TGCGCCAGCTACTTGAGGGTCGACGAGCAGTACTTC. It codes for CASYLRVDEQYF. The full variable domain, rest sourced from reference TRBV5-1 and TRBJ2-7, is KAGVTQTPRYLIKTRGQQVTLSCSPISGHRSVSWYQQTPGQGLQFLFEYFSETQRNKGNFPGRFSGRQFSNSRSEMNVSTLELGDSALYLCASYLRVDEQYFGPGTRLTVT.

J is TRBJ2-7 and V is TRBV9; D is possibly TRBD1 (6 bases). Trimming pared 4 bases from V and 0 bases from J, leaving 17 bases between. The germline gives CDR1 SGDLS, CDR2 YYNGEE. The CDR3 length is 16 residues. CDR3 in DNA: TGTGCCAGCAGCTCACCGGGACATCGGAGCTCCTACGAGCAGTACTTC. Its translation is CASSSPGHRSSYEQYF.

This clonotype came up once. The conserved final phenylalanine or tryptophan is absent from the CDR3, which likely points to a read error. The chain carries TRBV7-3 and TRBJ2-3, with D possibly matching TRBD1 (6 bases). V shed 3 bases and J shed 0 bases, with 7 bases lying between them. The germline CDR1 and CDR2 sequences are SGHTA and FQGTGA. This CDR3 comprises 14 residues. The CDR3: CASSFTGSTDTQYV. The DNA for the CDR3 is TGTGCCAGCAGCTTTACAGGGAGCACAGATACGCAGTATGTT.

This clonotype has just one count. The chain combines TRBV20-1 with TRBJ1-6; a possible D gene is TRBD1 (6 bases). Germline CDR1 and CDR2: DFQATT and SNEGSKA (reference sequence). Trimming took off 2 bases at V and 4 bases at J, with 9 bases between the two ends. This CDR3 is built from 14 residues. The CDR3 DNA follows: TGCAGTGCTAGAACTGGACAGTATAATTCACCCCTCCACTTT. Its translation: CSARTGQYNSPLHF.

The chain has TRBV5-1 and TRBJ2-7, with D maybe TRBD1 (6 bases). The CDR3 totals 17 residues. V was clipped by 4 bases and J by 0 bases, with 20 bases between them. Germline CDR1 SGHRS, CDR2 YFSETQ. DNA of the CDR3: TGCGCCAGCAGCATTGGGGGTGCTGGGACAAGCTCCTACGAGCAGTACTTC. Amino acids: CASSIGGAGTSSYEQYF.

This clonotype was seen many times. Being one base from a much bigger clone, this may be a read error. V and J are TRBV20-1 and TRBJ2-2; tentative D call: TRBD2 (6 bases). Germline V gene lookup returns CDR1 DFQATT and CDR2 SNEGSKA (reference sequence). The length of the CDR3 is 13 residues. The CDR3 DNA sequence: TGCAGTGCTTGCGCAGAGAACACCGGGGGGCTGTTTTTT. The encoded protein is CSACAENTGGLFF.

This clonotype appeared many times. The rearrangement uses TRBV14 and TRBJ1-2, with 9 bases aligning to TRBD1. The CDR3 is made up of 14 amino acids. CDR1 SGHDN and CDR2 FVKESK come from the germline V gene. The V segment lost 4 bases and the J segment 4 bases; nucleotides outside the gene matches: 4. CDR3 in DNA: TGTGCCAGCAGCCCTGGGACAGGGCCCTATGGCTACACCTTC. Its translation is CASSPGTGPYGYTF.